This TCR beta chain originates from a study of cytomegalovirus exposure and HLA in healthy donors (dated by TCRdb to between 2016 and 2019). Regarding the complete study: According to an earlier analysis of around 600 of the donors, about 190 million T cells yielded approximately 120 million unique TCR beta sequences and 276 Gb of sequence data. Roughly 300 gigabases of sequencing data and around 80 million unique TCR sequences made up an early release that covered nearly 650 HLA-typed donors. Of the roughly 400 genotyped donors, about 80% fell in the genetic ancestry cluster associated with self-reported Caucasian donors. The study aimed to test whether cataloging public T cell receptors could reveal signatures of past pathogen exposure. The study profiled the T cell repertoires of more than 500 subjects by immunosequencing and related them to cytomegalovirus serostatus. Along with the approximately 670-subject first cohort, a separate validation cohort of over a hundred different subjects was used. To predict cytomegalovirus infection status, the study combined high-throughput TCR immunosequencing, statistical association of individual TCRs with disease status, and machine learning. A later analysis re-examined previously published TCR beta repertoires from 600 to 700 donors and added high-resolution HLA genotyping to investigate patterns of TCR occurrence. In the later analysis, no new phenotypic data were used to find candidate immune exposures; instead, reliance was placed on TCR beta sequences and their occurrence across donors. To decide whether each TCR beta V gene segment behaved as functional or pseudogenic, an earlier analysis of fewer than 750 of the donors relied on high-throughput TCR beta sequencing. Donor age, sex, ethnicity and CMV serostatus were collected together with the repertoire data. A later genetic analysis took genome-wide SNP genotypes for about 55% of the 666 donors and used that subset as a discovery cohort. All discovery cohort repertoires had been generated on a single sequencing platform. Class I and class II HLA loci were covered by the typing at four-digit resolution. The number of typed donors differed by locus: about 620-640 for A, B, C, DRB1 and DQB1; 500 to 550 for DQA1; 600 to 610 for DPA1; and around 490 for DPB1. About five DR-DQ haplotypes were treated as single units for association and clustering because of strong linkage in the cohort. Across some 400 genotyped donors of the cohort, an average of 235,054 unique TCR beta nucleotide sequences per donor were sequenced, and approximately 17% of those sequences were non-productive. Paper-wide results and their limitations: This cohort had only TCR beta chains sequenced, and the lack of alpha or paired-chain data limited which features could be detected. HLA typing was unavailable for some donors at each locus, so association tests used only the typed subset. In a later genetic analysis, a missense DCLRE1C variant was associated with V-gene and J-gene trimming of TCR beta chains, and the association was replicated in an independent cohort. Compared with the roughly 700-donor mean, donors in an Asian-associated ancestry cluster had fewer N-insertions in productive TCRs, according to a later genetic analysis. Cytomegalovirus status was reported to be diagnosed by the classifier with high specificity and sensitivity in both the original and validation cohorts. Correlated functional status among segregating V segments might reflect linkage disequilibrium, but an unknown experimental factor could not be ruled out. In an earlier analysis of 500 to 650 of the donors, most TCR beta V segments appeared in productive rearrangements about 87% or about 30% of the time, broadly matching IMGT annotations. A total of 150 or so TCR beta chains were listed by the study as associated with cytomegalovirus. For the cohort, immune exposure information was limited to CMV serostatus. A further reported finding was that TCR beta sequences accurately predicted the HLA-A and HLA-B alleles for most subjects in the first cohort. The sequencing pipeline was judged likely to have produced a cluster of highly shared sequence variants as a technical artifact. In a later analysis, HLA-associated TCR beta chains were found to be more clonally expanded and to have lower generation probabilities than equally common non-associated chains. Some IMGT-functional V segments, including TRBV6-2 and TRBV6-3, could not be told apart with the 87-base-pair reads, so those segments were excluded. Most TCR sequences were observed very rarely across donors, whereas some public TCRs were present in many individuals. Because counts were too low, about 18 rarely observed V segments, including chromosome 9 orphons, were left out of the earlier analysis of approximately 500 of the donors. In vitro tests confirmed that a few of the cytomegalovirus-associated TCR beta chains recognize cytomegalovirus antigens. According to the authors, the approach could potentially be generalized to other disease states and immunological phenotypes. According to a later analysis, TCR association rates differed among HLA loci, with DRB1 alleles showing the most associated TCRs and HLA-C alleles showing the fewest. Sequencing depth was assumed to be roughly uniform across donors in the presence/absence analyses, though that assumption may not hold. According to a later analysis, most CMV-associated TCR beta chains appeared to be HLA-restricted, and the HLA associations seemed to be driven largely by CMV exposure. When HLA alleles, especially DR and DQ, strongly co-occurred, attributing TCR associations to individual alleles was difficult. In a later analysis, several top co-occurrence clusters were reported to appear linked to parvovirus B19, influenza, CMV and Epstein-Barr virus. In a later analysis, more than 15,000 TCR beta sequences were associated with specific HLA alleles at a false discovery rate of 0.05.

Library preparation employed the immunoSEQ multiplex PCR assay. For the multiplex PCR, a mixture combining 60 forward primers for TCR Vbeta segments and 13 reverse primers for TCR Jbeta segments was used. The CDR3 region of rearranged TCR beta genes was amplified from genomic DNA by a multiplex PCR assay. On the Illumina HiSeq System, the amplified TCR beta libraries were sequenced as 87-base-pair reads. On the authors' methods: Across the 670 or so repertoires, a later analysis counted tens of millions of unique TCR beta chains, 9.5 million to 12 million of which were shared by at least two donors. Raw reads were error-corrected and collapsed into unique sequences with a nearest-neighbor algorithm that merged closely related sequences to remove PCR and sequencing errors. CDR3 sequences were aligned to IMGT reference sequences to assign V, D and J gene segments. For a sequence to be retained, a match of at least six nucleotides was required to both a V gene segment and a J gene segment. Rearrangements were classified as productive when the CDR3 lacked stop codons and remained in frame with V and J, and all other rearrangements were classified as non-productive. CDR3 was defined by IMGT convention, running from the second conserved V-encoded cysteine to the conserved J-encoded phenylalanine. Sequences without an unambiguous match to a single V gene segment were excluded from the earlier analysis of a few hundred of the donors. In an earlier analysis of 587 of the donors, a V segment was called functional when productive rearrangements were above 56.7%, and segregating when the standard deviation between donors exceeded 5%. A statistical classification framework was developed to diagnose cytomegalovirus status using the catalog of TCR beta chain sequences. In a later analysis, TCR nucleotide sequences were compared against IMGT/GENE-DB human TR gene sequences so that V and J genes could be assigned. Using the TCRdist pipeline, a later analysis assigned CDR3 sequences along with most-parsimonious VDJ recombination scenarios. In a later analysis, each TCR beta chain was defined by its CDR3 amino acid sequence together with its V-gene family, and reads without a unique V-gene family were excluded. A later analysis removed roughly 590 highly shared, low-generation-probability nucleotide sequences to deal with suspected cross-contamination and a sequencing artifact. In a later analysis, a clonal expansion index was calculated for each public chain from normalized within-repertoire ranks of inferred template counts. In a later analysis, generation probabilities were computed with a VDJ recombination model fitted to out-of-frame rearrangements, and the resulting probabilities were checked against IGoR. Hypergeometric tests were used in a later analysis to score TCR-TCR, TCR-HLA and TCR-CMV co-occurrence, with a repertoire-size bias correction applied to the TCR pairs. False discovery rates were estimated in a later analysis by permuting HLA or CMV assignments 20 times. A later analysis grouped co-occurring TCRs with DBSCAN, adding TCRdist sequence similarity when clustering within HLA-allele-positive subsets. Repertoires with fewer than 30,000 or more than 120,000 public chains were left out of co-occurrence clustering, as were five repertoires with anomalous nucleotide sharing. TCRdb retrieved this table from immuneACCESS and kept in-frame rearrangements only. Not all clones are present; in checked studies, unresolved V genes account for under half, and no reason is known for the remainder. That table gives V, J and clone size, and the DNA gave D and trimming. The sample table shows about 82,000 clones, and 70% to 75% are seen once. The ten largest account for 6.2% of the sample.

This clone was recorded only once. Its recognized antigen is unknown. The record has no base qualities; no much larger clone is one base away. The cohort consisted of some 670 healthy bone marrow donors. Cohort members were all nominally healthy when sampled, although unrecorded immune exposures were likely present. The donor tested CMV seropositive, placing the donor among the approximately 310 seropositive members of the cohort. Each donor provided a peripheral blood sample, and peripheral blood mononuclear cells were used for TCR beta sequencing. The Qiagen DNeasy Blood Extraction Kit was used to extract genomic DNA from the blood cell samples. Trimming costs V 0 bases and J 0 bases, and their ends lie 9 bases apart. From its cysteine to its phenylalanine, the CDR3 spans 16 amino acids. The read is trimmed to its CDR3 DNA, 48 bases read in frame from base 1. The germline V gene supplies CDR1 SGDLS and CDR2 YYNGEE.

This clonotype was sampled from a woman between 45 and 65 years old in good health and CMV-seropositive. The sequenced sample was PBMCs. Here the chain combines TRBV9 and TRBJ2-2; a tentative D match to TRBD2 spans 5 bases. The encoded CDR3 is CASSVGAAANTGELFF. The DNA reads as follows: TGTGCCAGCAGCGTAGGCGCAGCGGCGAACACCGGGGAGCTGTTTTTT. With the portions outside the CDR3 filled from the reference TRBV9 and TRBJ2-2 genes, the complete variable region becomes DSGVTQTPKHLITATGQRVTLRCSPRSGDLSVYWYQQSLDQGLQFLIQYYNGEERAKGNILERFSAQQFPDLHSELNLSSLELGDSALYFCASSVGAAANTGELFFGEGSRLTVL.